A selection of T cell receptor beta chains follows, all from one sample in a study of T cell repertoires in cytomegalovirus infection. In TCRdb, the reads were re-called with MiXCR into one record per CDR3 protein. The sample consists of roughly 230,000 distinct CDR3 sequences, about 18% of them appearing once. Sequencing used CD8+ T cells from PBMCs. All receptors derive from a human donor in good health (CMV status not recorded). Some clones in this sample may be carry-over from other donors' samples. Both conserved end residues are part of each CDR3. The D gene is left open where the match is weak. Size values are once, few and many counts, or a class for expanded clones, and some rows have none.

>NA|TRBJ2-7|TRBV2|NA
CASSEGQGTVYSEQYF
TGTGCCAGCAGTGAAGGGCAGGGGACCGTATATAGCGAGCAGTACTTC
>NA|TRBJ1-5|TRBV7-9|few
CASSLVGGLNQPQHF
TGTGCCAGCAGCTTAGTTGGGGGCCTCAATCAGCCCCAGCATTTT
>NA|TRBJ1-3|TRBV12-3/TRBV12-4|many
CASSLVSSGNTIYF
TGTGCCAGCAGTTTAGTGAGCTCTGGAAACACCATATATTTT
>NA|TRBJ2-7|TRBV7-6|many
CASSLGGRDPYEQYF
TGTGCCAGCAGCTTAGGAGGCAGGGACCCCTACGAGCAGTACTTC
>TRBD1|TRBJ2-2|TRBV7-6|many
CASRQGSAGELFF
TGTGCCAGTCGACAGGGATCTGCCGGGGAGCTGTTTTTT
>NA|TRBJ2-7|TRBV5-4|NA
CASSWGTVYEQYF
TGTGCCAGCAGCTGGGGGACGGTCTACGAGCAGTACTTC
>TRBD2|TRBJ2-3|TRBV6-2/TRBV6-3|many
CASNAGGTDTQYF
TGTGCCAGCAACGCGGGGGGGACAGATACGCAGTATTTT
>NA|TRBJ2-7|TRBV19|NA
CASSIQVAYPREQYF
TGTGCCAGTAGTATACAAGTGGCTTATCCGAGAGAGCAGTACTTC
>NA|TRBJ1-3|TRBV7-8|NA
CASSPQGRGGNTIYF
TGTGCCAGCAGCCCGCAGGGCCGGGGTGGAAACACCATATATTTT
>NA|TRBJ1-4|TRBV2|few
CASSEGTIGNEKLFF
TGTGCCAGCAGTGAAGGGACTATAGGGAATGAAAAACTGTTTTTT
>NA|TRBJ2-7|TRBV19|NA
CASSALPSYTYEQYF
TGTGCCAGTAGCGCTTTGCCCTCTTACACCTACGAGCAGTACTTC
>NA|TRBJ2-5|TRBV7-8|few
CASTGQEETQYF
TGTGCCAGCACGGGGCAAGAAGAGACCCAGTACTTC
>TRBD2|TRBJ2-1|TRBV12-3/TRBV12-4|NA
CASRLAGGRNEQFF
TGTGCCAGCAGGCTGGCGGGGGGACGAAATGAGCAGTTCTTC
>TRBD2|TRBJ2-3|TRBV27|few
CASSGSGLVDTDTQYF
TGTGCCAGCAGCGGTTCCGGACTAGTTGACACAGATACGCAGTATTTT
>NA|TRBJ2-3|TRBV29-1|few
CSVEADDTQYF
TGCAGCGTTGAGGCAGACGATACGCAGTATTTT
>TRBD1|TRBJ2-7|TRBV29-1|NA
CSVARQGDEQYF
TGCAGCGTCGCAAGACAGGGAGACGAGCAGTACTTC
>TRBD1|TRBJ1-1|TRBV10-3|many
CAISDILGGALYTEAFF
TGTGCCATCAGTGACATACTAGGGGGCGCCTTATACACTGAAGCTTTCTTT
>NA|TRBJ1-1|TRBV7-8|many
CASSSRVGSYTEAFF
TGTGCCAGCAGCTCCCGGGTAGGGTCGTACACTGAAGCTTTCTTT
>TRBD2|TRBJ2-7|TRBV10-3|few
CAISEFTGGYEQYF
TGTGCCATCAGTGAGTTTACGGGGGGCTACGAGCAGTACTTC
>TRBD1|TRBJ1-1|TRBV2|few
CASSERTGYTEAFF
TGTGCCAGCAGTGAAAGGACAGGCTATACTGAAGCTTTCTTT
>TRBD1|TRBJ2-1|TRBV20-1|NA
CSARRTGPQSSYNEQFF
TGCAGTGCTAGAAGGACAGGACCCCAAAGCTCCTACAATGAGCAGTTCTTC
>NA|TRBJ2-5|TRBV20-1|many
CSARPRGQGGIKTQYF
TGCAGTGCTAGACCTCGAGGGCAGGGCGGGATAAAGACCCAGTACTTC
>NA|TRBJ1-4|TRBV7-2|many
CASCAGDEKLFF
TGTGCCAGTTGCGCGGGGGATGAAAAACTGTTTTTT
>NA|TRBJ1-2|TRBV6-2/TRBV6-3|NA
CASSYSLGGHGYTF
TGTGCCAGCAGTTACTCCTTGGGGGGCCATGGCTACACCTTC
>NA|TRBJ2-7|TRBV27|NA
CASSFIVGSYEQYF
TGTGCCAGCAGTTTTATCGTCGGCTCCTACGAGCAGTACTTC
>TRBD2|TRBJ2-5|TRBV28|few
CASSFPSGEQETQYF
TGTGCCAGCAGTTTTCCTAGCGGGGAGCAAGAGACCCAGTACTTC
>NA|TRBJ1-2|TRBV7-2|many
CASSFPIYNYGYTF
TGTGCCAGCAGCTTCCCGATCTATAACTATGGCTACACCTTC
>NA|TRBJ2-1|TRBV6-2/TRBV6-3|NA
CASSYLDIYNEQFF
TGTGCCAGCAGTTACTTGGACATCTACAATGAGCAGTTCTTC
>NA|TRBJ2-2|TRBV6-5|few
CASSHRDPINTGELFF
TGTGCCAGCAGTCATCGGGACCCTATTAACACCGGGGAGCTGTTTTTT
>NA|TRBJ1-1|TRBV2|many
CASMKGDAPEAFF
TGTGCCAGCATGAAGGGGGATGCTCCTGAAGCTTTCTTT
>NA|TRBJ2-2|TRBV6-6|NA
CASSFGGMDTGELFF
TGTGCCAGCAGTTTTGGGGGAATGGACACCGGGGAGCTGTTTTTT
>TRBD1|TRBJ2-2|TRBV7-9|many
CASSPTGDIAGELFF
TGTGCCAGCAGCCCCACAGGGGATATCGCCGGGGAGCTGTTTTTT